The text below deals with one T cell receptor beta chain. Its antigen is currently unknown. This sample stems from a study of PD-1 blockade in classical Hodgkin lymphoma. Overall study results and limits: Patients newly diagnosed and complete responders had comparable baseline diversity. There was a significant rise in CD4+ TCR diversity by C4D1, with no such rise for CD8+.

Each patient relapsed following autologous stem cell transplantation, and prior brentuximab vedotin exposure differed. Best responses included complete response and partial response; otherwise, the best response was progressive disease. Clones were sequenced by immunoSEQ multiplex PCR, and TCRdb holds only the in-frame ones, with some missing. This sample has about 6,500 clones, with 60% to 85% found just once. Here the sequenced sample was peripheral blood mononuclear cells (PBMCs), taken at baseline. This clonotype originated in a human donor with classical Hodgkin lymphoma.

CDR3 residues: CASREGPYGYTF. The CDR3 coding sequence is TGTGCCAGCAGAGAAGGACCCTATGGCTACACCTTC. V is TRBV6-4 and J is TRBJ1-2, with no clear D. Germline V gene sequence: CDR1 MRHNA, CDR2 SNTAGT. Trimming took 6 bases from V and 4 from J, leaving 9 bases between them. This CDR3 comprises 12 residues.